This T cell receptor beta chain was captured by sequencing in a study of blood T cell repertoires in COVID-19 (dated by TCRdb to about 2020). Looking at the study overall: Samples covering the acute and convalescent phases of COVID-19 were provided by collaborators in the United States, Italy and Spain. The prospective study material was composed of cDNA or gDNA derived from T cells, B-cell-depleted T cells, or PBMCs. The repertoires were released in a freely available public database meant as a resource for research on the immune response to SARS-CoV-2. Subjects who had been exposed to COVID-19, were actively infected with it, or had recovered from it provided the deeply sampled blood TCRbeta repertoires that made up the dataset. Sample metadata almost always included a de-identified subject ID, COVID-19 status, age in years and sex. Samples were obtained from the ongoing ImmuneRACE study (first 160 participants) and from some 1,300 subjects provided by 6 global collaborators. Where available, HLA class I and class II types were obtained from metadata supplied by the sample provider rather than from assay-based typing.

Comments on this clone: There is no known antigen for this receptor. Per-base qualities were not stored, and no clone one base away is much larger.

CDR1 SGHRS and CDR2 YFSETQ were looked up in the germline V gene. From V the trimming removes 0 bases and from J it removes 2 bases, while the gene matches leave 4 bases of the junction unaccounted for. The CDR3 goes from the cysteine to the phenylalanine over 17 residues. Of the read, only the CDR3 DNA is kept; its 51 bases are in frame from base 1. The collaborating institutions used their own protocols to collect whole blood in K2EDTA tubes. For TCRbeta analysis, collaborator samples were shipped as frozen whole blood, as isolated PBMCs, or as DNA extracted from either sample type. The immunoSEQ Assay, a bias-controlled multiplex PCR, was used to amplify TCRbeta CDR3 regions from genomic DNA. In the original analysis: The number of nucleated cells in each sample was estimated from the amplification of reference gene primers within the assay. Sequence reads were collapsed and filtered to measure the absolute abundance of every unique TCRbeta CDR3 rearrangement. For each sample, productive Simpson clonality was calculated by taking the square root of Simpson's diversity index across productive rearrangements. TCRdb stores this immuneACCESS table with in-frame sequences only. Part of the clones is absent; in the studies checked, under half of the shortfall reflects unresolved V genes, and no reason is known for the rest. The V and J calls and the clone size are those of that table, but D and trimming were determined from the DNA. In all, the sample holds about 130,000 clones, and 74% of those were seen once. Around 5.2% of the sample rests with the top ten.

General study outcomes and caveats: How much clinical and demographic metadata was included differed by source and by participant, and the metadata was provided uncurated.

Rearrangement joined TRBV5-1 to TRBJ2-1; 11 middle bases align to TRBD2. The sequence came from a man aged 60 to 69 with acute or convalescent COVID-19. The sequencing sample was made of peripheral blood. The nucleotide sequence is TGCGCCAGCAGCTTGGGCCTAGCGGGAGGTGCCTACAATGAGCAGTTCTTC. This gives the protein CASSLGLAGGAYNEQFF.